The rows below give T cell receptor beta chains drawn from one sample of a study of CD8 T cells in ankylosing spondylitis. MiXCR, run by TCRdb on the 5' RACE reads, gives a single entry per CDR3 protein. The table has roughly 220,000 distinct CDR3 sequences, over 9.5% seen once. Sequenced input: blood, either unsorted or a sorted T cell fraction (not recorded which). The receptors shown here come from a male donor with ankylosing spondylitis or in good health (not recorded which). The CDR3 runs from the conserved cysteine through the conserved F or W. A D gene is named only where the DNA matches it firmly. Clone size is not always given. Where it is, it says once, few, many or a class for expanded clones.

size	V	J	D	DNA	CDR3
many	TRBV5-1	TRBJ2-7	-	TGCGCCAGCAGCCCCTCGGGGACTGTCCCCTACGAGCAGTACTTC	CASSPSGTVPYEQYF
-	TRBV20-1	TRBJ2-7	-	TGCAGTGCACCGGACAAAAGCTCCTACGAGCAGTACTTC	CSAPDKSSYEQYF
few	TRBV21-1	TRBJ2-6	-	TGTGCCAGCAGCAAACACTCTGGGGCCAACGTCCTGACTTTC	CASSKHSGANVLTF
-	TRBV9	TRBJ2-2	-	TGTGCCAGCAGCCATAGACAGGCGGCCACCGGGGAGCTGTTTTTT	CASSHRQAATGELFF
-	TRBV7-6	TRBJ2-3	-	TGTGCCAGCAGCTTATGGAGCACAGATACGCAGTATTTT	CASSLWSTDTQYF
many	TRBV7-2	TRBJ1-6	-	TGTGCCAGCAGCTTAGGTGTCTCACCCCTCCACTTT	CASSLGVSPLHF
-	TRBV7-9	TRBJ2-5	-	TGTGCCAGCAGCTTAGCGCACAGCTTCCAAGAGACCCAGTACTTC	CASSLAHSFQETQYF
-	TRBV7-9	TRBJ1-1	-	TGTGCCAGCAGCAGGACCCCAGAGGCTGAAGCTTTCTTT	CASSRTPEAEAFF
many	TRBV5-1	TRBJ2-4	TRBD1	TGCGCCAGCAGCGCCGGGACAGGGGACCTCCTAGCCAAAAACATTCAGTACTTC	CASSAGTGDLLAKNIQYF
many	TRBV20-1	TRBJ2-1	-	TGCAGTCCATCCCCGGGCAATGAGCAGTTCTTC	CSPSPGNEQFF
many	TRBV24-1	TRBJ1-5	TRBD1	TGTGCCACCAGTGACCGGTCTGGGACAGCAAGCAATCAGCCCCAGCATTTT	CATSDRSGTASNQPQHF
many	TRBV7-2	TRBJ2-7	TRBD2	TGTGCCAGCGAGGACCCTACTAGCGGGGCGTCCTACGAGCAGTACTTC	CASEDPTSGASYEQYF
-	TRBV6-5	TRBJ2-7	TRBD1	TGTGCCAGCAGTAACGACAGGGCGGTCAACGAGCAGTACTTC	CASSNDRAVNEQYF
many	TRBV7-9	TRBJ1-2	-	TGTGCCAGCAGCCCTTTAAACTATGGCTACACCTTC	CASSPLNYGYTF
few	TRBV7-2	TRBJ1-2	-	TGTGCCAGCAGCAAGACAGACTATGGCTACACCTTC	CASSKTDYGYTF
-	TRBV7-3	TRBJ2-2	-	TGTGCCAGCAGCTTAACAGACAAAAACACCGGGGAGCTGTTTTTT	CASSLTDKNTGELFF
-	TRBV29-1	TRBJ1-1	-	TGCAGCGTTGCCCAGCTAACAGGGAACACTGAAGCTTTCTTT	CSVAQLTGNTEAFF
-	TRBV2	TRBJ1-1	-	TGTGCCAGCGCTCAAGGACGGAGAAACACTGAAGCTTTCTTT	CASAQGRRNTEAFF
many	TRBV5-1	TRBJ2-5	TRBD1	TGTGCCAGCAGCCGGGACAGCCAAGAGACCCAGTACTTC	CASSRDSQETQYF
-	TRBV5-5	TRBJ2-3	TRBD2	TGTGCCAGCAGCCCTCGACTAGCGGGGGGGGCAGATACGCAGTATTTT	CASSPRLAGGADTQYF
-	TRBV7-2	TRBJ2-5	-	TGTGCCAGCAGCCAACACGGGGCGAAAGAGACCCAGTACTTC	CASSQHGAKETQYF
many	TRBV12-3/TRBV12-4	TRBJ1-1	-	TGTGCCAGCAGTAGGGGGACTGAAGCTTTCTTT	CASSRGTEAFF
many	TRBV5-1	TRBJ1-2	-	TGCGCCAGCAGCGAAAGGACACTGGCCAACTATGGCTACACCTTC	CASSERTLANYGYTF
many	TRBV3-1	TRBJ2-3	-	TGTGCCAGCAGCCATGGGTTCCGCGGATCTACTGGGGGTACGCAGTATTTT	CASSHGFRGSTGGTQYF
many	TRBV10-3	TRBJ2-7	TRBD1	TGTGCCAGCCTACCCGGGACAGACTTCTACGAGCAGTACTTC	CASLPGTDFYEQYF
few	TRBV7-2	TRBJ2-5	-	TGTGCCAGCAGCGGCCCGCGTAGGGCTATAGAGACCCAGTACTTC	CASSGPRRAIETQYF
-	TRBV2	TRBJ2-1	TRBD1	TGTGCCAGCAGTGAACAGCAAGGGGGCTCAGGCTACAATGAGCAGTTCTTC	CASSEQQGGSGYNEQFF
many	TRBV5-1	TRBJ2-7	-	TGCGCCAGCAGCAGAACAGACCTCGCCTCCTACGAGCAGTACTTC	CASSRTDLASYEQYF
few	TRBV5-1	TRBJ2-3	TRBD2	TGCGCCAGCAGCAGACGCACAAGAACCGGGACTAGCGCGATAGATACGCAGTATTTT	CASSRRTRTGTSAIDTQYF
-	TRBV20-1	TRBJ1-2	-	TGCAGTGCTAGCCAAACCCCTGGACTCTCCCAGACTGAGAACTATGGCTACACCTTC	CSASQTPGLSQTENYGYTF
-	TRBV5-6	TRBJ2-5	TRBD2	TGTGCCAGCAGCATGGGAATAGCGGGGGGACAAGAGACCCAGTACTTC	CASSMGIAGGQETQYF
few	TRBV4-2	TRBJ1-3	-	TGTGCCAGCAGCCAAGATGTTGGGCAGTTCTCTGGAAACACCATATATTTT	CASSQDVGQFSGNTIYF
many	TRBV7-6	TRBJ1-2	TRBD1	TGTGCCAGCAGCACCCGGACAGGTGCTAACTATGGCTACACCTTC	CASSTRTGANYGYTF
many	TRBV28	TRBJ1-1	-	TGTGCCAGCAGCTCCCTCCGGGAACCGAGCACTGAAGCTTTCTTT	CASSSLREPSTEAFF
many	TRBV20-1	TRBJ2-5	TRBD2	TGCAGTGCTAGAGCTAGCGGGACCCTAGAGACCCAGTACTTC	CSARASGTLETQYF
few	TRBV5-1	TRBJ2-6	TRBD1	TGCGCCAGCAGCTCGGGGACAGGTGGGGCCAACGTCCTGACTTTC	CASSSGTGGANVLTF
many	TRBV12-3/TRBV12-4	TRBJ2-3	-	TGTGCCAGCACCATGGACTATCGTAGCACAGATACGCAGTATTTT	CASTMDYRSTDTQYF
many	TRBV7-6	TRBJ2-2	-	TGTGCCAGCAGCCCGCACAGTCAGGCTATACCGAACACCGGGGAGCTGTTTTTT	CASSPHSQAIPNTGELFF